This is a list of T cell receptor beta chains from one sample in a study of tumor and adjacent non-tumor tissue in lung cancer. TCRdb passed the multiplex PCR reads through MiXCR, listing each CDR3 protein once. Found here are 120,000 or so distinct CDR3 sequences, roughly 64% of them singletons; the top ten hold roughly 12%. Sequencing used lung tumor tissue. The receptors were gathered from a man between 25 and 39 years old with non-small cell lung cancer. Each CDR3 is given with its conserved first and last residue. D genes are given only for firm matches. Clone size is not always given. Where it is, it says once, few, many or a class for expanded clones.

CDR3 DNA	CDR3 protein	J gene	clone size	D gene	V gene
TGTGCCATCAGCGGGGGCGTGTTCACCGGGGAGCTGTTTTTT	CAISGGVFTGELFF	TRBJ2-2	many	-	TRBV10-3
TGTGCCATCAGTGAACGGCCCCCAGGGGATCAGGGAGCCCAGCATTTT	CAISERPPGDQGAQHF	TRBJ1-5	many	-	TRBV10-3
TGTGCCAGCAGTCTAGGACAGGGGATTAAAAATTCACCCCTCCACTTT	CASSLGQGIKNSPLHF	TRBJ1-6	many	TRBD1	TRBV12-3/TRBV12-4
TGTGCCAGCGGAAGACTAGCGGCGTCAGGGGAGCAGTACTTC	CASGRLAASGEQYF	TRBJ2-7	-	TRBD2	TRBV12-3/TRBV12-4
TGCGCCAGCAGCCAAAGTAGCGGGAGCGGACAAGAGACCCAGTACTTC	CASSQSSGSGQETQYF	TRBJ2-5	few	TRBD2	TRBV4-1
TGCAGTGCTAAGTCCCTAGAGCAGGGGGAGACTGAAGCTTTCTTT	CSAKSLEQGETEAFF	TRBJ1-1	many	TRBD1	TRBV20-1
TGTGCCAGCAGTTTAAAGTTCCGGACAACTAACTTT	CASSLKFRTTNF	TRBJ1-1	many	-	TRBV12-3/TRBV12-4
TGTGCCAGCAGCTCCCCGGGACAGGTGGGGGAGACCCAGTACTTC	CASSSPGQVGETQYF	TRBJ2-5	-	TRBD1	TRBV5-6
TGTGCCAGCAGCCTCCTAGGGACAGCGTGGGATGATGGCTACACCTTC	CASSLLGTAWDDGYTF	TRBJ1-2	once	TRBD1	TRBV11-1
TGCAGTGCCTCACGGGAGTCCTACGAGCAGTACTTT	CSASRESYEQYF	TRBJ2-7	-	-	TRBV20-1
TGTGCCAGCAGCTTAATTGGCGGGGGGCCGAGAGAGCAGTTCTTC	CASSLIGGGPREQFF	TRBJ2-1	-	TRBD2	TRBV7-3
TGTGCTAGTAGATTAATCCTATCGGGGATTGATGAGCAGTTCTTC	CASRLILSGIDEQFF	TRBJ2-1	-	-	TRBV11-2
TGTGCCAGCAGCCGTGGACTATCGGGAACCTACGGGCAGTACTTC	CASSRGLSGTYGQYF	TRBJ2-7	-	-	TRBV28
TGTGCCAGGAGTTTAAGTAACTATGGCTACACCTTC	CARSLSNYGYTF	TRBJ1-2	-	-	TRBV12-3/TRBV12-4
TGCAGTGCTAGGGTCGTGTGTGGACAGGGAGCTAACTATTGCTACACCTTC	CSARVVCGQGANYCYTF	TRBJ1-2	-	TRBD1	TRBV20-1
TGCAGCGGCAAGGGAGCAGGGAGGACTGAAGCTTTGTTT	CSGKGAGRTEALF	TRBJ1-1	-	-	TRBV29-1
TGCAGTGCTTCCCGGACAGGGCAAGAGACCCAGTACTTC	CSASRTGQETQYF	TRBJ2-5	many	TRBD1	TRBV20-1
TGCGCCAGCAGCCAAGATCACGGCCAGTCGTCCAAGCAGTACTTC	CASSQDHGQSSKQYF	TRBJ2-7	-	-	TRBV4-1
TGCAGCGCTGCAGGGGGGGACACTGAAACTTTCTTT	CSAAGGDTETFF	TRBJ1-1	once	TRBD1	TRBV29-1
TGCAGTGCCAGGACGCTAGCTTGGGACGAGAAGTACTTC	CSARTLAWDEKYF	TRBJ2-7	-	-	TRBV20-1
TGTGCCAGCAGTTTAGCAAATTGTGTCGGGGAGCTCTTTTTT	CASSLANCVGELFF	TRBJ2-2	-	-	TRBV12-3/TRBV12-4
TGTGCCGGCACCTTGAGGACAGGGGGCGGTAAAAAACTGTTTTTT	CAGTLRTGGGKKLFF	TRBJ1-4	-	TRBD1	TRBV5-6
TGTGCCAACCCCTACGGGGTCACCTACAAGGAGCAGTTCTTC	CANPYGVTYKEQFF	TRBJ2-1	-	-	TRBV12-3/TRBV12-4
TGTGTCAGCAGCCCCAGAATGGGGGCAGATACGCAGTATTTT	CVSSPRMGADTQYF	TRBJ2-3	-	-	TRBV11-2
TGTGCCAGCAGTTATCAAGTGTCGGGGGACACACAGTATTTT	CASSYQVSGDTQYF	TRBJ2-3	-	-	TRBV6-5
TGCGGTGCTAGAGAAATCGGTCCGCACACCGGGGAGTTGTTTTTT	CGAREIGPHTGELFF	TRBJ2-2	-	-	TRBV20-1
TGTGTCAGCAGCCACTCCCGGGACCCCACAGATACGCAGTATTTT	CVSSHSRDPTDTQYF	TRBJ2-3	-	-	TRBV14